This T cell receptor beta chain was retrieved from a study of blood T cell repertoires in COVID-19. Study information: Spain, Italy and the United States supplied samples that represented acute and convalescent COVID-19.

Sequencing used immunoSEQ multiplex PCR; TCRdb keeps in-frame clones, though not all of them. The sample records 50,000 to 75,000 clones, almost 90% being singletons. Source material: peripheral blood. The receptor's source is a woman in her forties or fifties with active or convalescent COVID-19.

This CDR3 is CASSPRFSYNEQFF. The CDR3, as DNA: TGTGCCAGCAGCCCTCGTTTCTCCTACAATGAGCAGTTCTTC. V gene TRBV3-1 (or the pseudogene TRBV3-2) combines with J gene TRBJ2-1; unclear D gene. V lost 4 bases to trimming and J lost 0 bases, with 7 bases between them. This CDR3 contains 14 residues. CDR1 is LGHDT, CDR2 YNNKEL, per germline (reference sequence).